This T cell receptor beta chain was found in a study of blood T cell repertoires in COVID-19. Across the study: Nucleic acid was either cDNA or gDNA, and it came from T cells, B-cell-depleted T cells, or PBMCs.

V lost 1 base and J lost 4, with 16 bases in between. The CDR3 has 16 residues. Germline V gene data show CDR1 as MGHRA and CDR2 as YSYEKL. The protocol was immunoSEQ multiplex PCR, while the TCRdb copy is restricted to in-frame clones and leaves out a portion. The repertoire holds fewer than 350,000 clones, about four fifths seen once, with 2.5% to 3.5% in the top ten. The clonotype was recovered from a woman aged 55-69 years with active or convalescent COVID-19. Sequences were obtained from peripheral blood. The chain couples TRBV4-1 to TRBJ1-1, with unresolved D. CDR3 in DNA: TGCGCCAGCAGCCAAGCCCTCGGCATTCGGGGCACTGAAGCTTTCTTT. Encoded protein: CASSQALGIRGTEAFF.